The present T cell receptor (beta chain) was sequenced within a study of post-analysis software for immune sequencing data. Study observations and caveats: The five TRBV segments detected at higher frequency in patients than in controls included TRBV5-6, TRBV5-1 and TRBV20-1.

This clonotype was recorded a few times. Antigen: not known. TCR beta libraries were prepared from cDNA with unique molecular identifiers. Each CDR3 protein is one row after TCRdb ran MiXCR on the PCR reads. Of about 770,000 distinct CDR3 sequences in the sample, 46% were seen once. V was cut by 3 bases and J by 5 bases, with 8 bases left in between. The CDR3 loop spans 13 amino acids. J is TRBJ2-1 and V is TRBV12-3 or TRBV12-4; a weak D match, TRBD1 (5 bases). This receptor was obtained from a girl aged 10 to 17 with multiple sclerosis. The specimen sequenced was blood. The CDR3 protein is CASSFLGDNEQFF. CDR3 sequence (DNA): TGTGCCAGCAGTTTCCTAGGGGACAATGAGCAGTTCTTC.